These 25 T cell receptor beta chains share one sample of origin, sequenced in a study of shared clonotypes between healthy human individuals. Naive CD8 cells lacked CD45RO, underwent positive selection for CCR7 and left out terminally differentiated effector memory CD45RA+ cells. Sequencing used immunoSEQ multiplex PCR; TCRdb keeps in-frame clones, though not all of them. The sample records around 2,000,000 clones, 85% to 95% being singletons. The specimen was naive CD8+ T cells from PBMCs. These TCRs come from a man aged 18 to 30 in good health. Some clones in this sample may be carry-over from other donors' samples.

This chain connects TRBV19 to TRBJ1-5, with TRBD1 identical over 7 bases. Germline V CDR1 and CDR2: LNHDA, SQIVND (reference sequence). After removal of 1 base from V and 0 bases from J, the junction contained 0 bases not matched to a gene. The CDR3 length is 15 residues. CDR3 region: CASSIAGGSNQPQHF. The DNA of the CDR3 is TGTGCCAGTAGTATAGCAGGGGGTAGCAATCAGCCCCAGCATTTT. Filled out from reference TRBV19 and TRBJ1-5, the complete variable domain reads DGGITQSPKYLFRKEGQNVTLSCEQNLNHDAMYWYRQDPGQGLRLIYYSQIVNDFQKGDIAEGYSVSREKKESFPLTVTSAQKNPTAFYLCASSIAGGSNQPQHFGDGTRLSIL.

CDR3 sequence: CASSVGGASAYNEQFF. The CDR3 bases are TGTGCCAGCAGCGTAGGAGGGGCCTCGGCTTACAATGAGCAGTTCTTC. V is TRBV9 and J is TRBJ2-1; D tentatively fits TRBD1 or TRBD2 (5 bases each). The CDR3 extends over 16 amino acids. V lost 0 bases to trimming and J lost 4 bases, with 14 bases between them. Germline V gene data show CDR1 as SGDLS and CDR2 as YYNGEE. Based on the CDR3 plus reference TRBV9 and TRBJ2-1, the full variable domain is DSGVTQTPKHLITATGQRVTLRCSPRSGDLSVYWYQQSLDQGLQFLIQYYNGEERAKGNILERFSAQQFPDLHSELNLSSLELGDSALYFCASSVGGASAYNEQFFGPGTRLTVL.

This chain connects TRBV6-6 to TRBJ2-1; D call uncertain. In germline, CDR1 is MNHNY, CDR2 SVGAGI (reference sequence). This CDR3 region has 8 residues. V was clipped by 10 bases and J by 7 bases, with 2 bases between them. CDR3 sequence (DNA): TGTGCCACTAATGAGCAGTTCTTC. It encodes CATNEQFF.

This clone was detected only once. The chain joins TRBV7-6 to TRBJ2-6; 7 nucleotides match TRBD1. The CDR3 runs 17 residues. Unmatched junction bases numbered 4, after V lost 1 base and J lost 1 base. CDR1 is SGHVS and CDR2 is FNYEAQ in the germline V gene. The CDR3 sequence is CASSLEKTGSGANVLTF. The CDR3 DNA follows: TGTGCCAGCAGCTTAGAAAAGACAGGGTCTGGGGCCAACGTCCTGACTTTC.

The chain carries TRBV7-9 and TRBJ2-7, with D possibly TRBD1 on 6 matching bases. Looked up from germline, CDR1 is SEHNR and CDR2 is FQNEAQ (reference sequence). The CDR3 has 14 residues. The V gene lost 4 bases and the J gene lost 2 bases, with 12 bases spanning the gap. In DNA, the CDR3 is TGTGCCAGCAGCTCACCTAGGACAGCCTACGAGCAGTACTTC. Its protein is CASSSPRTAYEQYF.

The gene calls are TRBV6-6 and TRBJ2-3; TRBD2 aligns across 13 bases. CDR3 length equals 16 residues. With 2 bases clipped from V and 5 bases from J, the junction kept 4 bases outside the gene matches. From germline, CDR1 is MNHNY and CDR2 SVGAGI (reference sequence). CDR3 bases: TGTGCCAGCAGTTACAGACTAGCGGGAGGAATAGATACGCAGTATTTT. It translates to CASSYRLAGGIDTQYF.

The chain uses TRBV28 and TRBJ2-6, with 7 bases fitting TRBD2. This CDR3 contains 15 residues. The V and J ends lost 5 bases and 1 base, in that order; junction bases with no gene match: 2. Germline CDR1 and CDR2: MDHEN and SYDVKM. In DNA form, the CDR3 reads TGTGCCAGCAGTGGGAGGGAATCTGGGGCCAACGTCCTGACTTTC. Translating gives CASSGRESGANVLTF.

The chain uses TRBV30 and TRBJ2-5; D uncertain. CDR3 length: 14 amino acids. Germline loops: CDR1 GTSNPN, CDR2 SVGIG (reference sequence). Trimming shortened V by 0 bases and J by 1 base, and 9 bases separated the two germline ends. CDR3: CAWSVVSTQETQYF. CDR3 bases: TGTGCCTGGAGTGTAGTCAGTACCCAAGAGACCCAGTACTTC.

This clone was recorded only once. Distinct nucleotide sequences in the sample also encode this CDR3. This chain links TRBV27 with TRBJ2-7; 8 bases map to TRBD2. Germline V gene data show CDR1 as MNHEY and CDR2 as SMNVEV (reference sequence). The CDR3 is made up of 14 amino acids. With 3 bases clipped from V and 1 base from J, the junction kept 2 bases outside the gene matches. The CDR3 loop is CASSFGLASYEQYF. CDR3 DNA: TGTGCCAGCAGTTTCGGACTAGCATCCTACGAGCAGTACTTC.

CDR3 sequence (DNA): TGTGCCAGTAGTATGGGGACTAGCGGGAGCACTGAGCAGTTCTTC. The encoded protein is CASSMGTSGSTEQFF. The chain uses TRBV19 and TRBJ2-1; 14 bases are a match to TRBD2. The CDR3 runs to 15 residues. CDR1 and CDR2 (germline): LNHDA, SQIVND (reference sequence). Trimming took 3 bases from V and 9 from J; bases not matched to a gene: 4.

The chain is built from TRBV19 and TRBJ2-2; unclear D gene. Deletions cut 5 bases from V and 6 bases from J, with 10 bases between. The CDR3 runs 13 residues. From germline, CDR1 is LNHDA and CDR2 SQIVND (reference sequence). CDR3 DNA: TGTGCCAGTAGTCTCTTTGTTTCCGGGGAGCTGTTTTTT. Translating it yields CASSLFVSGELFF.

This chain connects TRBV4-1 to TRBJ1-5; D possibly corresponds to TRBD1 (5 bases). With 4 bases removed from V and 4 bases from J, the gap between germline ends came to 14 bases. This CDR3 has 15 amino acids. Germline V gene data show CDR1 as MGHRA and CDR2 as YSYEKL. CDR3 bases: TGCGCCAGCAGCCCCCTCAGGGTTGCAAATCAGCCCCAGCATTTT. This encodes CASSPLRVANQPQHF.

The CDR3 loop reads CASSQDYRRQSLGELFF. The CDR3 DNA is TGTGCCAGCAGCCAAGATTATCGGAGGCAATCTCTCGGGGAGCTGTTTTTT. The chain employs TRBV14 and TRBJ2-2, with D possibly matching TRBD2 (5 bases). V was clipped by 0 bases and J by 7 bases, with 18 bases between them. The length of the CDR3 is 17 residues. CDR1 and CDR2 (germline): SGHDN, FVKESK.

For this clone: The same CDR3 also results from other DNA sequences found in this sample. The chain uses TRBV28 and TRBJ2-7; D gene ambiguous. V lost 3 bases, J lost 4 bases, and 13 bases lay in between. Germline V gene lookup returns CDR1 MDHEN and CDR2 SYDVKM. CDR3 length: 14 amino acids. DNA for the CDR3: TGTGCCAGCAGTTTTGGCAGACGAAGTTACGAGCAGTACTTC. This encodes CASSFGRRSYEQYF.

This clone was counted a single time. The genes are TRBV29-1 and TRBJ2-7, with D possibly called TRBD1 or TRBD2 (5 bases each). Germline V gene lookup returns CDR1 SQVTM and CDR2 ANQGSEA. CDR3 size: 14 residues. V lost 3 bases and J lost 3, with 15 bases in between. CDR3 in amino acids: CSVDPGTGNYEQYF. CDR3 DNA sequence: TGCAGCGTTGACCCCGGGACGGGAAACTACGAGCAGTACTTC.

The CDR3 DNA follows: TGTGCCAGCAGCACCCGAAAGACACAGGTTAGCTCCTACGAGCAGTACTTC. Protein product: CASSTRKTQVSSYEQYF. The J gene is TRBJ2-7, the V gene TRBV28; maybe TRBD1 (5 bases). Trimming took off 6 bases at V and 0 bases at J, with 21 bases between the two ends. The germline CDR1 and CDR2 sequences are MDHEN and SYDVKM. The CDR3 has 17 amino acids.

This chain connects TRBV5-3 to TRBJ1-5; D ambiguous. TRBV5-3 is recorded as an ORF, its role being uncertain. V gave up 3 bases and J gave up 5 bases, with 15 bases separating them. This CDR3 has 15 residues. CDR3 sequence reads: CARSYLHRLDQPQHF. The DNA for the CDR3 is TGTGCCAGAAGCTATTTACATCGGTTGGATCAGCCCCAGCATTTT.

This chain links TRBV28 with TRBJ2-7; D uncertain. Germline lookup yields CDR1 MDHEN and CDR2 SYDVKM. The CDR3 contains 15 residues. V lost 2 bases, J lost 1 base, and 12 bases lay in between. The CDR3 nucleotides read TGTGCCAGCAGTTTACTTATAGGTTCTTCCTACGAGCAGTACTTC. Its protein product is CASSLLIGSSYEQYF. The full variable domain, in which reference TRBV28 and TRBJ2-7 provide the parts outside the CDR3, is DVKVTQSSRYLVKRTGEKVFLECVQDMDHENMFWYRQDPGLGLRLIYFSYDVKMKEKGDIPEGYSVSREKKERFSLILESASTNQTSMYLCASSLLIGSSYEQYFGPGTRLTVT.

The CDR3 spells CASSPTSRGNVLTF. The CDR3, as DNA: TGTGCCAGCAGCCCTACCTCGCGGGGCAACGTCCTGACTTTC. J is TRBJ2-6 and V is TRBV28; maybe TRBD2 (6 bases). The V end lost 6 bases, the J end lost 9 bases, and 15 bases lay between the germline ends. The CDR3 totals 14 residues. The germline gives CDR1 MDHEN, CDR2 SYDVKM.

The chain carries TRBV19 and TRBJ2-3; D is undetermined. The V end was cut by 0 bases, the J end by 6 bases, with 10 bases between. There are 14 residues in the CDR3. CDR1 is LNHDA, CDR2 SQIVND, per germline (reference sequence). The CDR3 sequence is CASSIDRQGDTQYF. CDR3 DNA: TGTGCCAGTAGTATAGATCGACAAGGGGATACGCAGTATTTT.

V gene TRBV10-3 combines with J gene TRBJ2-1; 7 nucleotides align to TRBD2. The length of the CDR3 is 14 residues. Germline trimming cut 8 bases from V and 5 bases from J; bases unmatched to any gene: 9. Germline CDR1 reads ENHRY; CDR2 reads SYGVKD. CDR3: CAILAKGTNNEQFF. The CDR3 region has the DNA TGTGCCATCCTGGCGAAGGGGACTAACAATGAGCAGTTCTTC.

The chain is built from TRBV6-1 and TRBJ1-3; no clear D gene. The V end lost 1 base, the J end lost 3 bases, and 16 bases lay between the germline ends. Looked up from germline, CDR1 is MNHNS and CDR2 is SASEGT. This CDR3 has 17 amino acids. The CDR3 here is CASSEDWASYLGNTIYF. The CDR3 nucleotides are TGTGCCAGCAGTGAAGATTGGGCATCGTACCTTGGAAACACCATATATTTT.

This clone was seen once. V and J are TRBV21-1 and TRBJ2-3. TRBV21-1 is a known pseudogene. This CDR3 is built from 13 residues. CDR3 region: CASIGSSTDTQYF. The CDR3 DNA follows: TGTGCCAGCATAGGCTCCAGCACAGATACGCAGTATTTT.

The chain uses TRBV5-6 and TRBJ2-7; D is unclear. V lost 4 bases to trimming and J lost 2 bases, with 16 bases between them. There are 15 residues in the CDR3. Germline values: CDR1 SGHDT, CDR2 YYEEEE. CDR3 coding DNA: TGTGCCAGCAGCCCTACCGTAGCTGCCACCTACGAGCAGTACTTC. This sequence encodes CASSPTVAATYEQYF.

The chain combines TRBV19 with TRBJ2-1, with 7 bases lining up with TRBD1. V shed 7 bases, J shed 0 bases, and the junction held 3 bases outside the gene matches. CDR3 length: 14 residues. Germline V gene lookup returns CDR1 LNHDA and CDR2 SQIVND (reference sequence). The CDR3 nucleotides are TGTGCCAGTACCCCAGGGGGCTCCTACAATGAGCAGTTCTTC. It codes for CASTPGGSYNEQFF.